What follows describes a single T cell receptor beta chain. Germline-derived CDR1 and CDR2 are SGDLS and YYNGEE. J lost 0 bases, V lost 2 bases, and 4 bases had no gene match. The CDR3 spans 16 residues. These data come from a study of cytomegalovirus exposure and HLA in healthy donors. A multiplex PCR was run with 60 Vbeta primers and 13 Jbeta primers. In the authors' workflow: Among the unique TCR beta chains that a later analysis counted, roughly 80 million in all, about 11 million were shared. The protocol was immunoSEQ multiplex PCR, while the TCRdb copy is restricted to in-frame clones and leaves out a portion. The V and J calls and the clone size are those of that table, but D and trimming were determined from the DNA. The table gives about 160,000 clones; the top ten clones make up 1% to 1.5% of it.

The TCR sequence derives from a woman between 55 and 75 years old in good health and CMV-seronegative. Sequenced material: PBMCs. The chain joins TRBV9 to TRBJ2-1; 8 nucleotides line up with TRBD2. The CDR3 sequence is CASSVSGMSSYNEQFF. The CDR3 DNA sequence: TGTGCCAGCAGCGTTAGCGGGATGAGCTCCTACAATGAGCAGTTCTTC.